This T cell receptor beta chain was documented in a study of CD8 T cells in Susac syndrome. With random hexamers, reverse transcription was performed on roughly 0.45 to 1 ug of RNA. One entry per CDR3 protein results from TCRdb running MiXCR on the immunoSEQ multiplex PCR reads. The sample consists of roughly 80,000 distinct CDR3 sequences, 85% to 95% of them appearing once. This CDR3 is built from 12 residues. Per germline, CDR1 SEHNR and CDR2 FQNEAQ (reference sequence). V was cut by 4 bases and J by 4 bases, with 7 bases left in between. V usage is TRBV7-9 and J usage is TRBJ1-2, with no clear D. Sequenced input: CD8+ T cells from PBMCs. This clonotype was sampled from a human donor in good health. The CDR3 sequence: CASSSLPYGYTF. For the CDR3, the DNA is TGTGCCAGCAGCTCTTTGCCCTATGGCTACACCTTC.